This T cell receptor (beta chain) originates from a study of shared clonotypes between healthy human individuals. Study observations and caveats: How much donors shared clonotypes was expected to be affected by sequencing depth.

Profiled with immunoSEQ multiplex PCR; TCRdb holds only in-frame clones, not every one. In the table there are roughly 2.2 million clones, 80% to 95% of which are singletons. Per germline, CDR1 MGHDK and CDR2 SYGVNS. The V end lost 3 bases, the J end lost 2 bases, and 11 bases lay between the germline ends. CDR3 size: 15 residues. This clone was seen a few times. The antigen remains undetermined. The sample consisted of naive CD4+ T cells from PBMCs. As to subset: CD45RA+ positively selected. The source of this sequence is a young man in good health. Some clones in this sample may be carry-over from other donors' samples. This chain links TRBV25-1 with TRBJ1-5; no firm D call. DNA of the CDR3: TGTGCCAGCAGTGATTCGGGAAGGGGCAATCAGCCCCAGCATTTT. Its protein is CASSDSGRGNQPQHF.